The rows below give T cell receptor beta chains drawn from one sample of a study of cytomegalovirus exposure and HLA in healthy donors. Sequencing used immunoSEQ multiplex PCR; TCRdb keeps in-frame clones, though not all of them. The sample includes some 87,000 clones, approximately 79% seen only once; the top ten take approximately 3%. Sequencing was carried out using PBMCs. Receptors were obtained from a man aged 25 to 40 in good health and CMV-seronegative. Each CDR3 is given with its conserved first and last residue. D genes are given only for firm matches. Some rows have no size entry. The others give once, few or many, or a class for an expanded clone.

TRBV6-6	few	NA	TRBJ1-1	CASTTPQGNEAFF	TGTGCCAGCACCACCCCCCAGGGTAACGAAGCTTTCTTT
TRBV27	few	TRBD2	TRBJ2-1	CASSQGTSGGWFF	TGTGCCAGCAGTCAGGGGACTAGCGGGGGCTGGTTCTTC
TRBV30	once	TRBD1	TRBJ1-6	CAWSGTGFLSPLHF	TGTGCCTGGAGTGGGACAGGGTTCTTGTCACCCCTCCACTTT
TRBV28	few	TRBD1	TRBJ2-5	CASFRQGERETQYF	TGTGCCAGCTTCAGACAGGGGGAGCGGGAGACCCAGTACTTC
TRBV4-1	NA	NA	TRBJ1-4	CASSQDGQANEKLFF	TGCGCCAGCAGCCAAGATGGGCAAGCTAATGAAAAACTGTTTTTT
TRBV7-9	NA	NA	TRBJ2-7	CASSRAGKQYF	TGTGCCAGCAGCCGGGCGGGAAAGCAGTACTTC
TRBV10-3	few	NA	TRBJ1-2	CAISESSGGYTF	TGTGCCATCAGTGAGTCGTCAGGGGGCTACACCTTC
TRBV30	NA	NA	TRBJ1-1	CASRWGVNTEAFF	TGTGCCTCCCGTTGGGGAGTTAACACTGAAGCTTTCTTT
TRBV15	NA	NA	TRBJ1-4	CATSADALDWEKLFF	TGTGCCACCAGCGCCGATGCCCTAGACTGGGAAAAACTGTTTTTT
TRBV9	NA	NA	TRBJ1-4	CASRPGTRAEEKLFF	TGTGCCAGCAGACCAGGGACAAGGGCGGAGGAAAAACTGTTTTTT
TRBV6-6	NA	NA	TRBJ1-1	CASIEMDTKGAFF	TGTGCCAGCATAGAAATGGACACAAAGGGAGCTTTCTTT
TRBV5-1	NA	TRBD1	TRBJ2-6	CASSSWTGLIPSGANVLTF	TGCGCCAGCAGCTCCTGGACAGGATTGATCCCCTCTGGGGCCAACGTCCTGACTTTC
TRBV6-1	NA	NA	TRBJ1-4	CASSDQGKLFF	TGTGCCAGCAGTGACCAGGGTAAACTGTTTTTT
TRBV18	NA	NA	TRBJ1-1	CASSPTTGMNTEAFF	TGTGCCAGCTCACCGACGACAGGTATGAACACTGAAGCTTTCTTT
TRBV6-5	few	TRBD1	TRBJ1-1	CASSYSDRAGEAFF	TGTGCCAGCAGTTACTCGGACAGGGCGGGGGAAGCTTTCTTT
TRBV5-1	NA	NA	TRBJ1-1	CASSAGTAPTAFF	TGCGCCAGCAGCGCGGGGACTGCCCCCACAGCTTTCTTT
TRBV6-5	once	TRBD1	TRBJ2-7	CASSRGTGGEQYF	TGTGCCAGCAGTCGCGGGACAGGGGGCGAGCAGTACTTC
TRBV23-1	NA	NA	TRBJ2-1	CASSGGRTLLYNEQFF	TGCGCCAGCAGTGGTGGCAGGACTCTATTATACAATGAGCAGTTCTTC
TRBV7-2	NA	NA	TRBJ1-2	CASSSFTGREYGYTF	TGTGCCAGCAGCTCCTTTACAGGGAGAGAATATGGCTACACCTTC
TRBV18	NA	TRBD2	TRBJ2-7	CASSPGTSDEQYF	TGTGCCAGCTCACCCGGGACTAGCGACGAGCAGTACTTC
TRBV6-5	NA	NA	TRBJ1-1	CASISPPGENTEAFF	TGTGCCAGCATATCACCTCCAGGGGAGAACACTGAAGCTTTCTTT
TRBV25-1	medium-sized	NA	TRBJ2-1	CASSEPGTYNEQFF	TGTGCCAGCAGTGAGCCAGGGACTTACAATGAGCAGTTCTTC